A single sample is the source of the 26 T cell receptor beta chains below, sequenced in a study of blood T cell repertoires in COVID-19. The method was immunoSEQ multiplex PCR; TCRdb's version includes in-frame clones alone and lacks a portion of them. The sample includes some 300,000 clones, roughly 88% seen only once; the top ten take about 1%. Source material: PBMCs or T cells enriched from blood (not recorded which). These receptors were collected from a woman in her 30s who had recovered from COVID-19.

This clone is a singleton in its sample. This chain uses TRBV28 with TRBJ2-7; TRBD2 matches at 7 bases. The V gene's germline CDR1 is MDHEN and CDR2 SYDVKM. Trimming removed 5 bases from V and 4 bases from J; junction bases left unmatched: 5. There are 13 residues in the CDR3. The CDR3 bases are TGTGCCAGCAGTCCCTACGGGGGGTACGAGCAGTACTTC. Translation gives CASSPYGGYEQYF.

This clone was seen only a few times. CDR3 protein: CASRAPLTGNTEAFF. CDR3 coding DNA: TGTGCCAGCAGAGCCCCCCTGACAGGGAACACTGAAGCTTTCTTT. This rearrangement joins TRBV6-5 to TRBJ1-1; tentative D call: TRBD1 (6 bases). Per germline, CDR1 MNHEY and CDR2 SVGAGI. The CDR3 sequence is 15 residues long. V shed 6 bases and J shed 1 base, with 15 bases lying between them.

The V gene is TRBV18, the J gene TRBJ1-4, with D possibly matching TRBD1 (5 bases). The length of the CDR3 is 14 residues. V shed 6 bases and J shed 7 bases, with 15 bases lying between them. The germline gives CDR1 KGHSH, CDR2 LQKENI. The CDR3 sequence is CASSIQGWGEKLFF. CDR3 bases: TGTGCCAGCTCGATCCAGGGTTGGGGTGAAAAACTGTTTTTT.

The CDR3 sequence is CASSTGLAGYNEQFF. The CDR3 region has the DNA TGTGCCAGCTCAACGGGACTAGCCGGTTACAATGAGCAGTTCTTC. The gene calls are TRBV5-8 and TRBJ2-1; 9 positions agree with TRBD2. The CDR3 is 15 residues long. With 7 bases clipped from V and 4 bases from J, the junction kept 9 bases outside the gene matches. Looked up from germline, CDR1 is SGHTS and CDR2 is YDEGEE.

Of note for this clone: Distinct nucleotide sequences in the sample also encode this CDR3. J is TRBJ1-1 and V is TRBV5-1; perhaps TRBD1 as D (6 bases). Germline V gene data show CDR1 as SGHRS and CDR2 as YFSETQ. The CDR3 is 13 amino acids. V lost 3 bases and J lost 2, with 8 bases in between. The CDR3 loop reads CASSSQGNTEAFF. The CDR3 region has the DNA TGCGCCAGCAGCTCACAGGGAAACACTGAAGCTTTCTTT.

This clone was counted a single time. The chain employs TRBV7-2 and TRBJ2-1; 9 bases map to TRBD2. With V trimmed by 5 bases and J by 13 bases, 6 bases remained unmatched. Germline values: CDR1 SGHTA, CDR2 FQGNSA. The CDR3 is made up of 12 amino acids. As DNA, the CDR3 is TGTGCCAGCAGCCGACGGACTAGCGAACAGTTCTTC. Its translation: CASSRRTSEQFF.

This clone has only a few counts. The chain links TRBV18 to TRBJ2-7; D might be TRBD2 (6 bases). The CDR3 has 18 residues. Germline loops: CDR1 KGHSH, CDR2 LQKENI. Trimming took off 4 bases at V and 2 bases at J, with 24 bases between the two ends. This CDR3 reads CASSRYADYQSWAYEQYF. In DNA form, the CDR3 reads TGTGCCAGCTCACGTTACGCGGACTATCAATCCTGGGCCTACGAGCAGTACTTC.

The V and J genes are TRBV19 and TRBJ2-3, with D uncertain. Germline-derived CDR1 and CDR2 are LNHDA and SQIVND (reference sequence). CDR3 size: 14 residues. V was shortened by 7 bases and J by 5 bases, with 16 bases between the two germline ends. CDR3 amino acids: CASTSEPRRDTQYF. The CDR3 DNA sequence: TGTGCCAGTACCAGCGAACCCCGGCGAGATACGCAGTATTTT.

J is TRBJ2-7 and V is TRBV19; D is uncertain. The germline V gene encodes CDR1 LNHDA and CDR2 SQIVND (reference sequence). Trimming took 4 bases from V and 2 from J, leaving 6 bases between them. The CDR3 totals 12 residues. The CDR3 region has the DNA TGTGCCAGTAGTAGCAGTCCCTACGAGCAGTACTTC. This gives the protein CASSSSPYEQYF.

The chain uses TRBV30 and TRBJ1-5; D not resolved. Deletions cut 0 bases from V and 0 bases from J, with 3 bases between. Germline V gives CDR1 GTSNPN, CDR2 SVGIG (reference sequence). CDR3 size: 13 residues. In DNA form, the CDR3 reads TGTGCCTGGAGTGTTTATAGCAATCAGCCCCAGCATTTT. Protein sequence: CAWSVYSNQPQHF.

CDR3 amino acids: CASSVGGLAGYYEQYF. The CDR3 DNA follows: TGTGCCAGCAGCGTAGGGGGACTAGCGGGATACTACGAGCAGTACTTC. V usage is TRBV9 and J usage is TRBJ2-7; 13 bases map to TRBD2. V gave up 0 bases and J gave up 3 bases; unmatched junction bases: 3. CDR3 size: 16 residues. Germline loops: CDR1 SGDLS, CDR2 YYNGEE. The full variable domain, in which reference TRBV9 and TRBJ2-7 provide the parts outside the CDR3, is DSGVTQTPKHLITATGQRVTLRCSPRSGDLSVYWYQQSLDQGLQFLIQYYNGEERAKGNILERFSAQQFPDLHSELNLSSLELGDSALYFCASSVGGLAGYYEQYFGPGTRLTVT.

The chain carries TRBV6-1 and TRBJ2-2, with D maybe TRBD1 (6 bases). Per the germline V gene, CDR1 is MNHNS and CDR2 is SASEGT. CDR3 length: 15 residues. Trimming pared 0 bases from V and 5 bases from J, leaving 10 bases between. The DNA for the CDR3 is TGTGCCAGCAGTGAAGCCTTAACAGGGACCGGGGAGCTGTTTTTT. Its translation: CASSEALTGTGELFF.

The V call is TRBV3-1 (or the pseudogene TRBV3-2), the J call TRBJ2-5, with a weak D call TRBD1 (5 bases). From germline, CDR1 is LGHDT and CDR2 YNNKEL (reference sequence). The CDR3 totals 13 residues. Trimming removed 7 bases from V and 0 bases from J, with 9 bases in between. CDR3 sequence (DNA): TGTGCCAGCAAGGGGTGGTACCAAGAGACCCAGTACTTC. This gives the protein CASKGWYQETQYF.

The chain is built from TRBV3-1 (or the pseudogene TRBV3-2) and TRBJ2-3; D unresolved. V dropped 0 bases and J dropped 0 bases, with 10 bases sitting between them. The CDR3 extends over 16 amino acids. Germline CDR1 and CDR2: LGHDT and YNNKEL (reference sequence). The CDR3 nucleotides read TGTGCCAGCAGCCAAGATTGCGGTTGGAGCACAGATACGCAGTATTTT. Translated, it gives CASSQDCGWSTDTQYF.

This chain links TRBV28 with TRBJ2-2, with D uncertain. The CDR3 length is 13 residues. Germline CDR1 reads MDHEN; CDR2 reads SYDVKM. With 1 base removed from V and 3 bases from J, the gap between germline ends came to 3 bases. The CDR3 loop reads CASSLSYTGELFF. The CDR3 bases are TGTGCCAGCAGTTTATCTTACACCGGGGAGCTGTTTTTT.

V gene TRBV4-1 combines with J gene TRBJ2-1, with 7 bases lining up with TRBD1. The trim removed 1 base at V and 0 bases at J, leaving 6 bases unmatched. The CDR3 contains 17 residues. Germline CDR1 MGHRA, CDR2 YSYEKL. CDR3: CASSQATGRTSYNEQFF. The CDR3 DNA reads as TGCGCCAGCAGCCAAGCGACAGGGAGAACCTCCTACAATGAGCAGTTCTTC.

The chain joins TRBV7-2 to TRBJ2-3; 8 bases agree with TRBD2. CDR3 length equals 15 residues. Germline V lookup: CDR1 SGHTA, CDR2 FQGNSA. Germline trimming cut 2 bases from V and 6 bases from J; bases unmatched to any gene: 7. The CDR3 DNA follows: TGTGCCAGCAGCTTAACACCGGGGGGGGCGGATACGCAGTATTTT. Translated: CASSLTPGGADTQYF.

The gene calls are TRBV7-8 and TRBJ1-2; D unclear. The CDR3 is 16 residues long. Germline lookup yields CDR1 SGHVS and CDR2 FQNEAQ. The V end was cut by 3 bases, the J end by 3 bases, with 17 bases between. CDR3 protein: CASSFRKLLGDYGYTF. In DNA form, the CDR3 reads TGTGCCAGCAGCTTTCGTAAGCTCCTCGGGGACTATGGCTACACCTTC.

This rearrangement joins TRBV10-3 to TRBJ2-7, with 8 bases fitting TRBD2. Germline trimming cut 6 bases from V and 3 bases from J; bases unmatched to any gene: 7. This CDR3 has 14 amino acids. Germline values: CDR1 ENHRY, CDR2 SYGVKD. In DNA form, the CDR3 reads TGTGCCATCAGATCGGGGGGGCTTAACTACGAGCAGTACTTC. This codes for CAIRSGGLNYEQYF.

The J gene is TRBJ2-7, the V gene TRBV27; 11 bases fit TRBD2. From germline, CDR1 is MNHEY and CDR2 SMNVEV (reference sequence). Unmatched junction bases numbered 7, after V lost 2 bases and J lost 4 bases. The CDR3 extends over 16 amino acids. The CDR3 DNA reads TGTGCCAGCAGTTTAGGTCGTACTAGCGGGGGTTACGAGCAGTACTTC. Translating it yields CASSLGRTSGGYEQYF.

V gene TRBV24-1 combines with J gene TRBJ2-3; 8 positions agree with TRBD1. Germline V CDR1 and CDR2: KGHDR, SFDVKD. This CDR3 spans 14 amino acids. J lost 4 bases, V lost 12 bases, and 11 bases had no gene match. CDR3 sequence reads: CACATGDEADTQYF. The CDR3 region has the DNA TGTGCCTGCGCGACAGGGGATGAGGCAGATACGCAGTATTTT.

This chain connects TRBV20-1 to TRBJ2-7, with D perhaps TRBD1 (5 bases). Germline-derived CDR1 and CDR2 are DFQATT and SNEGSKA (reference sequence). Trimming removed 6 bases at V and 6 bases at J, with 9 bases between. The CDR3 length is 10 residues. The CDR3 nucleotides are TGCAGTGCCATTAGGGGCGAGCAGTACTTC. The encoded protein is CSAIRGEQYF.

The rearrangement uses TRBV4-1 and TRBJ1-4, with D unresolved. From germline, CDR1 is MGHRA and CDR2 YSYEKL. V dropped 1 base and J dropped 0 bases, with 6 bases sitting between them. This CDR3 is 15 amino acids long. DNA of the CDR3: TGCGCCAGCAGCCAAGCAAGAGCAACTAATGAAAAACTGTTTTTT. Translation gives CASSQARATNEKLFF.

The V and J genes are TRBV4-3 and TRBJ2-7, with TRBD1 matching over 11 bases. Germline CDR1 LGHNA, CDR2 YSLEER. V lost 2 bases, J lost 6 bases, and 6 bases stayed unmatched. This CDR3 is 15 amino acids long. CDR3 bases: TGCGCCAGCAGCCAACAAACCGGGACAGGGGGCGAGCAGTACTTC. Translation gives CASSQQTGTGGEQYF.

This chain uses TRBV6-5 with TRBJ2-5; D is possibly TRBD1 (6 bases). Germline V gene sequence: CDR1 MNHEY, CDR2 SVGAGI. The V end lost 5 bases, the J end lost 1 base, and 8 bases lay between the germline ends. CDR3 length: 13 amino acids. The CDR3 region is CASSRDIQETQYF. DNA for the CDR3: TGTGCCAGCAGTCGGGACATCCAAGAGACCCAGTACTTC.

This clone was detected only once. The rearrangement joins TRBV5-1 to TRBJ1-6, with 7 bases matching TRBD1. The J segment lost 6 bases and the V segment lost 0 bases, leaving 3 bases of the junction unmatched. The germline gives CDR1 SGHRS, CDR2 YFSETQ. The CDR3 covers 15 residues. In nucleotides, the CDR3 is TGCGCCAGCAGCTTGGGACAGGGAGCTAATTCACCCCTCCACTTT. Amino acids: CASSLGQGANSPLHF.